This is a list of T cell receptor beta chains from one sample in a study of T cell changes during pregnancy in multiple sclerosis. Generated by immunoSEQ multiplex PCR, the TCRdb table keeps only in-frame clones and is missing some. The profile shows about 60,000 clones, around 90% of them singletons. The sample in question was CD4+ T cells from peripheral blood mononuclear cells, obtained in the first trimester of pregnancy. The receptors shown here come from a female donor with multiple sclerosis, enrolled in a pregnancy study. Both conserved end residues are part of each CDR3. The D gene is left open where the match is weak. Size is omitted from some rows. Given values are once, few, many or a class for expanded clones.

>TRBJ1-2|-|TRBV6-5|-|15
TGTGCCAGCAGTCCCGGCGGAGGGGCAAACTATGGCTACACCTTC
CASSPGGGANYGYTF
>TRBJ1-6|-|TRBV5-4|TRBD1|20
TGTGCCAGCAGCCCCGCCCAGGGGGCGCGAGGTCGGGGTTCAAATTCACCCCTCCACTTT
CASSPAQGARGRGSNSPLHF
>TRBJ1-4|-|TRBV7-2|-|14
TGTGCCAGCAGCGCAACGGGAACTAATGAAAAACTGTTTTTT
CASSATGTNEKLFF
>TRBJ2-7|once|TRBV19|-|16
TGTGCCAGTAGTATGGTAACACAGGGTAACAGGGACGAGCAGTACTTC
CASSMVTQGNRDEQYF
>TRBJ2-6|-|TRBV11-3|-|17
TGTGCCAGCAGCTTAGGGGGCGGAAACTCTGGGGCCAACGTCCTGACTTTC
CASSLGGGNSGANVLTF
>TRBJ1-6|-|TRBV4-1|TRBD1|16
TGCGCCAGCAGCCCCGGACAGGGCCCGTATAATTCACCCCTCCACTTT
CASSPGQGPYNSPLHF
>TRBJ1-2|-|TRBV29-1|-|13
TGCAGCGCATCTATTCAACAGGACTATGGCTACACCTTC
CSASIQQDYGYTF
>TRBJ2-1|-|TRBV11-2|TRBD2|19
TGTGCCAGCAGCTCCCCGGGACTAGCGGGGGCATTCTCCTACAATGAGCAGTTCTTC
CASSSPGLAGAFSYNEQFF
>TRBJ1-6|-|TRBV7-6|-|16
TGTGCCAGCAGCTTCCTGCGGTCTGGGGGGAATTCACCCCTCCACTTT
CASSFLRSGGNSPLHF
>TRBJ2-1|-|TRBV30|TRBD2|14
TGTGCCTGGAGTAAAAGCGGGGGGGCCATTGAGCAGTTCTTC
CAWSKSGGAIEQFF
>TRBJ2-2|-|TRBV6-4|-|14
TGTGCCAGCAGTGTCGTCAGGGGAACCGGGGAGCTGTTTTTT
CASSVVRGTGELFF
>TRBJ2-4|-|TRBV30|TRBD2|15
TGTGCCTGGGGATACACTAGCGGGGGATTTAACATTCAGTACTTC
CAWGYTSGGFNIQYF
>TRBJ1-2|-|TRBV29-1|-|11
TGCAGCGGTCAGGGTGAGCGTGGCTACACCTTC
CSGQGERGYTF
>TRBJ2-2|-|TRBV6-4|TRBD2|15
TGTGCCAGCAGCAACGGGGGGTCTGACACCGGGGAGCTGTTTTTT
CASSNGGSDTGELFF
>TRBJ2-7|-|TRBV5-1|TRBD1|14
TGCGCCAGCAGCATAGGACAGGGGGCGGACGAGCAGTACTTC
CASSIGQGADEQYF
>TRBJ2-3|-|TRBV6-4|TRBD2|13
TGTGCCAGCAGTGAGCGGGGGGCCTATACGCAGTATTTT
CASSERGAYTQYF
>TRBJ2-7|-|TRBV19|-|13
TGTGCCAGTAGTATCCAAACGGGCTACGAGCAGTACTTC
CASSIQTGYEQYF
>TRBJ1-2|-|TRBV7-2|-|14
TGTGCCAGCAGCTTAGGGTCAGCAGGGCGCGGCTACACCTTC
CASSLGSAGRGYTF
>TRBJ2-5|once|TRBV30|-|14
TGTGCCTGGAGCGGGATCCGCTATAGGGAGACCCAGTACTTC
CAWSGIRYRETQYF
>TRBJ1-5|-|TRBV2|TRBD1|18
TGTGCCAGCAGGGAAGCCCGGACAGGGAGGGGTGGCAATCAGCCCCAGCATTTT
CASREARTGRGGNQPQHF
>TRBJ2-5|-|TRBV6-5|-|12
TGTGCTTGCGGAGGACTCCAAGAGACCCAGTACTTC
CACGGLQETQYF
>TRBJ1-1|-|TRBV6-5|TRBD1|14
TGTGCCAGTCGAACAAGGGGGCAGAACACTGAAGCTTTCTTT
CASRTRGQNTEAFF
>TRBJ2-1|-|TRBV7-3|-|15
TGTGCCAGCAGCTTAACCCCCGGGACTTACAATGAGCAGTTCTTC
CASSLTPGTYNEQFF
>TRBJ2-5|-|TRBV19|-|13
TGTGCCAGTAGCCCCACAGGTGGGGAGACCCAGTACTTC
CASSPTGGETQYF
>TRBJ1-1|-|TRBV5-4|-|14
TGTGCCAGCAGCATACCAGGGGAAGGGTCTGAAGCTTTCTTT
CASSIPGEGSEAFF
>TRBJ1-6|-|TRBV7-9|-|14
TGTGCCAGCAGCCTGACTGGACTTAATTCACCCCTCCACTTT
CASSLTGLNSPLHF
>TRBJ2-7|-|TRBV27|TRBD1|14
TGTGCCAGCAGTCAAAGACAGGGTTCAAACGAGCAGTACTTC
CASSQRQGSNEQYF
>TRBJ1-2|once|TRBV18|TRBD1|13
TGTGCCAGCTCACCTACAGGGGCGGAGGGCTACACCTTC
CASSPTGAEGYTF